These 21 T cell receptor beta chains originate from one sample sequenced in a study of CD8 T cells in ankylosing spondylitis. Notes on the study in general: Apparently characteristic of ankylosing spondylitis blood was a TCR beta motif (about 8 highly homologous variants).

Via MiXCR, TCRdb re-called the 5' RACE reads, giving one row per CDR3 protein. The sample holds about 540,000 distinct CDR3 sequences, more than 9.5% seen once. Their antigens remain unidentified. The sample consisted of blood, either unsorted or a sorted T cell fraction (not recorded which). The receptors were sampled from a male donor with ankylosing spondylitis.

This clonotype was seen at least ten times. The rearrangement uses TRBV6-6 and TRBJ1-2; maybe TRBD1 (5 bases). This CDR3 contains 13 residues. Germline assignment: CDR1 MNHNY and CDR2 SVGAGI (reference sequence). The V end lost 2 bases, the J end lost 1 base, and 5 bases lay between the germline ends. CDR3 protein: CASSYGGNYGYTF. The CDR3, as DNA: TGTGCCAGCAGTTACGGGGGTAACTATGGCTACACCTTC.

The chain has TRBV2 and TRBJ2-7; D is tentatively TRBD1 or TRBD2 (6 bases each). This CDR3 spans 13 amino acids. With 11 bases removed from V and 1 base from J, the gap between germline ends came to 15 bases. Germline V gene data show CDR1 as SNHLY and CDR2 as FYNNEI. This chain's CDR3 is CAGRGDASYEQYF. The CDR3 bases are TGTGCCGGAAGGGGGGACGCGTCCTACGAGCAGTACTTC.

This clonotype was found a few times. V usage is TRBV7-2 and J usage is TRBJ2-3; D not resolved. From germline, CDR1 is SGHTA and CDR2 FQGNSA. The CDR3 has 14 amino acids. The V gene lost 1 base and the J gene lost 6 bases, with 11 bases spanning the gap. The CDR3 protein is CASSLVRAEDTQYF. In nucleotides, the CDR3 is TGTGCCAGCAGCTTAGTCCGGGCCGAGGATACGCAGTATTTT.

The rearrangement uses TRBV2 and TRBJ1-5; tentatively, D is TRBD1 (5 bases). Trimming took off 0 bases at V and 7 bases at J, with 10 bases between the two ends. In germline, CDR1 is SNHLY, CDR2 FYNNEI. This CDR3 has 14 residues. For the CDR3, the DNA is TGTGCCAGCAGTGAAGCTCAGGGTTTCCAGCCCCAGCATTTT. Protein: CASSEAQGFQPQHF. The whole variable domain, filled in from reference TRBV2 and TRBJ1-5, reads EPEVTQTPSHQVTQMGQEVILRCVPISNHLYFYWYRQILGQKVEFLVSFYNNEISEKSEIFDDQFSVERPDGSNFTLKIRSTKLEDSAMYFCASSEAQGFQPQHFGDGTRLSIL.

The CDR3 loop is CASSLGRGLNTEAFF. For the CDR3, the DNA is TGTGCCAGCAGCTTAGGTCGGGGACTGAACACTGAAGCTTTCTTT. The chain has TRBV7-8 and TRBJ1-1; TRBD1 is a possible D gene (5 bases). V lost 1 base and J lost 0, with 9 bases in between. This CDR3 has 15 residues. From germline, CDR1 is SGHVS and CDR2 FQNEAQ.

The sample holds a few counts of this clonotype. V gene TRBV20-1 combines with J gene TRBJ2-5, with 12 bases fitting TRBD2. The CDR3 consists of 16 residues. The germline gives CDR1 DFQATT, CDR2 SNEGSKA (reference sequence). The DNA of the CDR3 is TGCAGGGCTTCCGGGACTAGCGGGTATAGTTCGGAGACCCAGTACTTC. Protein sequence: CRASGTSGYSSETQYF.

The chain has TRBV5-1 and TRBJ1-4; 8 bases are shared with TRBD1. The CDR3 is made up of 16 amino acids. Germline lookup yields CDR1 SGHRS and CDR2 YFSETQ. The V and J ends lost 0 bases and 7 bases, in that order; junction bases with no gene match: 8. As DNA, the CDR3 is TGCGCCAGCAGCTTGGTCCCAGGGGGCCTTACTGAAAAACTGTTTTTT. Amino acid sequence: CASSLVPGGLTEKLFF.

This clonotype was found many times. The CDR3 region is CASSLTSGGPNEQFF. CDR3 coding DNA: TGCGCCAGCAGCTTGACTAGCGGAGGACCCAATGAGCAGTTCTTC. This chain uses TRBV5-1 with TRBJ2-1; 8 nucleotides agree with TRBD2. CDR1 and CDR2 from the germline V gene are SGHRS and YFSETQ. CDR3 length: 15 amino acids. J was trimmed by 6 bases and V by 1 base; bases with no gene match: 6.

This clonotype came up a few times. The CDR3 region is CATSDWTGSYGYTF. The CDR3 DNA is TGTGCCACCAGTGATTGGACAGGTAGCTATGGCTACACCTTC. The chain is built from TRBV24-1 and TRBJ1-2, with TRBD1 matching 7 bases. The germline gives CDR1 KGHDR, CDR2 SFDVKD. The CDR3 contains 14 residues. With V trimmed by 2 bases and J by 4 bases, 3 bases remained unmatched.

In its sample, this clonotype was seen a few times. The CDR3 nucleotides read TGTGCTAGTGGAACCTCCAGGGGGGGTGAAGCTTTCTTT. Its protein product is CASGTSRGGEAFF. The V and J genes are TRBV12-5 and TRBJ1-1; 7 bases are a match to TRBD1. CDR3 length: 13 residues. With 6 bases clipped from V and 7 bases from J, the junction kept 8 bases outside the gene matches. Germline loops: CDR1 LGHNT, CDR2 FRNRAP.

This clonotype was detected only a few times. This chain links TRBV2 with TRBJ1-5, with TRBD1 as a possible D gene (5 bases). There are 12 residues in the CDR3. Trimming cost V 7 bases and J 8 bases, with 12 bases left between them. Germline CDR1 is SNHLY and CDR2 is FYNNEI. CDR3 coding DNA: TGTGCCAGCACCGGCAGGGAAGAGCCCCAGCATTTT. Protein: CASTGREEPQHF.

This clonotype has only a few counts. The chain links TRBV29-1 to TRBJ1-4, with unresolved D. CDR3 size: 11 residues. CDR1 and CDR2 (germline): SQVTM, ANQGSEA. Trimming stripped 2 bases from V and 4 bases from J, with 2 bases between. The CDR3 sequence: CSVEINEKLFF. The CDR3 DNA follows: TGCAGCGTTGAAATTAATGAAAAACTGTTTTTT.

This chain connects TRBV27 to TRBJ2-4; D call uncertain. The CDR3 loop spans 14 amino acids. Germline V gene lookup returns CDR1 MNHEY and CDR2 SMNVEV (reference sequence). V lost 5 bases and J lost 0, with 8 bases in between. As DNA, the CDR3 is TGTGCCAGCAGTCCCGTGCAAGCCAAAAACATTCAGTACTTC. Protein: CASSPVQAKNIQYF.

The chain couples TRBV15 to TRBJ1-1; D perhaps matches TRBD1 (5 bases). There are 14 residues in the CDR3. Trimming pared 5 bases from V and 4 bases from J, leaving 14 bases between. The germline V gene encodes CDR1 LNHNV and CDR2 YYDKDF (reference sequence). The chain's CDR3 is CATSGGGDFTEAFF. Here the CDR3 DNA reads TGTGCCACCAGCGGGGGGGGGGACTTCACTGAAGCTTTCTTT.

This clonotype was detected ten times or more. The chain is built from TRBV25-1 and TRBJ1-1; 12 bases fit TRBD1. This CDR3 comprises 16 residues. V was clipped by 6 bases and J by 3 bases; unmatched bases: 8. Germline V gene lookup returns CDR1 MGHDK and CDR2 SYGVNS. For the CDR3, the DNA is TGTGCCAGCAGAACGGGACAGGGGGCTTCGGACACTGAAGCTTTCTTT. Its translation is CASRTGQGASDTEAFF.

The V gene is TRBV29-1, the J gene TRBJ2-1; 8 bases fit TRBD2. This CDR3 has 13 residues. Looked up from germline, CDR1 is SQVTM and CDR2 is ANQGSEA. The V gene end was trimmed by 4 bases and the J gene end by 8 bases; junction bases not matched to a gene: 7. The CDR3 bases are TGCAGCGTTGCGACTCGACTAGCGTATGAGCAGTTCTTC. Translated, it gives CSVATRLAYEQFF.

The V gene is TRBV12-3 or TRBV12-4, the J gene TRBJ1-1; 9 nucleotides agree with TRBD1. The CDR3 runs 16 residues. V shed 7 bases and J 6 bases; nucleotides not matched to a gene: 15. The CDR3 DNA is TGTGCCAGCACCTCGCCGGGACAGGGAACGATAGCTGAAGCTTTCTTT. Translation gives CASTSPGQGTIAEAFF.

On this clonotype: This clone may be a read error of a much larger clone one base away. The CDR3 end shows no conserved phenylalanine or tryptophan, and so a read error is likely. The chain couples TRBV24-1 to TRBJ1-2; the match to TRBD1 covers 7 bases. This CDR3 has 14 amino acids. The junction had 3 bases not matched to a gene; V was cut back by 2 bases and J by 4 bases. Germline V gene sequence: CDR1 KGHDR, CDR2 SFDVKD. The CDR3 here is CATSDWDRTYGYTL. In DNA, the CDR3 is TGTGCCACCAGTGATTGGGACAGAACCTATGGCTACACCCTC.

This clonotype has more than one count but fewer than ten. The chain carries TRBV3-1 and TRBJ1-2; D call uncertain. From germline, CDR1 is LGHDT and CDR2 YNNKEL (reference sequence). V was shortened by 1 base and J by 5 bases, with 11 bases between the two germline ends. The CDR3 totals 14 residues. Written as DNA, the CDR3 is TGTGCCAGCAGCCAAGTGGGATCGGGGTATGGCTACACCTTC. It encodes CASSQVGSGYGYTF.

This clonotype occurred a few times. The V and J genes are TRBV4-2 and TRBJ2-1; TRBD2 agrees at 9 bases. V shed 1 base, J shed 4 bases, and the junction held 5 bases outside the gene matches. CDR3 size: 16 residues. CDR1 and CDR2 from the germline V gene are LGHNA and YNFKEQ. The CDR3 DNA is TGTGCCAGCAGCCAAGTGGCGGGAGGGCCGTACAATGAGCAGTTCTTC. Protein product: CASSQVAGGPYNEQFF.

This clonotype was recorded many times. CDR3 sequence reads: CSAQPLATVFYNEQFF. CDR3 DNA sequence: TGCAGTGCCCAGCCCCTAGCGACCGTTTTCTACAATGAGCAGTTCTTC. This sequence joins TRBV20-1 and TRBJ2-1, with TRBD2 as a possible D gene (6 bases). This CDR3 has 16 residues. In germline, CDR1 is DFQATT, CDR2 SNEGSKA (reference sequence). V was cut by 6 bases and J by 3 bases, with 21 bases left in between.